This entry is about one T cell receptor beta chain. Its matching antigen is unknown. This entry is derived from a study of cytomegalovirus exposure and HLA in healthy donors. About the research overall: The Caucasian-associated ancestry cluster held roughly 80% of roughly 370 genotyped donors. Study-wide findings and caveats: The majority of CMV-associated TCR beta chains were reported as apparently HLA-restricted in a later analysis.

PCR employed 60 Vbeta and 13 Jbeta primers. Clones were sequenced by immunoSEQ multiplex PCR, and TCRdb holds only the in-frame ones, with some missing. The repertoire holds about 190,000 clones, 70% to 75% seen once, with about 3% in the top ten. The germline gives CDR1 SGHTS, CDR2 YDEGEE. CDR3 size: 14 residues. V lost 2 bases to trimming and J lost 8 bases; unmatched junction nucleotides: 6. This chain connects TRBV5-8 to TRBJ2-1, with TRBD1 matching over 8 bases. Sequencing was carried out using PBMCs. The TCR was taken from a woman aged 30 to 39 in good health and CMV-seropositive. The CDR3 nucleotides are TGTGCCAGCAGCTTCGGACAGGGTGTCGATGAGCAGTTCTTC. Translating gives CASSFGQGVDEQFF.